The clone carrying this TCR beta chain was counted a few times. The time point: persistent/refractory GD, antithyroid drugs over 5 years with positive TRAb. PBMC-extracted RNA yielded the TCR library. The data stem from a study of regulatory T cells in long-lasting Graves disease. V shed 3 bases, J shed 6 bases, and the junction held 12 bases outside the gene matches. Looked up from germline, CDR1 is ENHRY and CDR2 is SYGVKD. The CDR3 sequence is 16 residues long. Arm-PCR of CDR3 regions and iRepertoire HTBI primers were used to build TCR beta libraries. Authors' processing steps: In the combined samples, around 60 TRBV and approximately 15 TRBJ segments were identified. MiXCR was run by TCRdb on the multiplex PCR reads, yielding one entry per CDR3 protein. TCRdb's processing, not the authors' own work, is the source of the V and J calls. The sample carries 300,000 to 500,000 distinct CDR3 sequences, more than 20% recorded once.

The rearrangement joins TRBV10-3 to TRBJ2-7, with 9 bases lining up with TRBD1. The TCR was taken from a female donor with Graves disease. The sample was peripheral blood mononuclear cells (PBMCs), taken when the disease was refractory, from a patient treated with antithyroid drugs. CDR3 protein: CAISERTGAGVGEQYF. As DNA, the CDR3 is TGTGCCATCAGTGAACGGACAGGGGCGGGTGTAGGCGAGCAGTACTTC.